This T cell receptor beta chain is from a study of T cell responses to AZD1222 COVID-19 vaccine. Here immunoSEQ multiplex PCR was the method, and the copy in TCRdb shows in-frame clones only, minus some. The top ten clones hold more than 0.9% of a sample with roughly 150,000 clones, roughly nine tenths of them seen once. Germline CDR1 is LNHDA and CDR2 is SQIVND (reference sequence). This CDR3 is built from 16 residues. Germline trimming cut 5 bases from V and 0 bases from J; bases unmatched to any gene: 9. This specimen consisted of peripheral blood, obtained 28 days after the second AZD1222 dose. The TCR was taken from an adult who received the AZD1222 COVID-19 vaccine. The rearrangement joins TRBV19 to TRBJ1-2; 7 bases are shared with TRBD1. CDR3 bases: TGTGCCAGTAGTCTCCTTCGGGACAGAACTAACTATGGCTACACCTTC. This sequence encodes CASSLLRDRTNYGYTF.